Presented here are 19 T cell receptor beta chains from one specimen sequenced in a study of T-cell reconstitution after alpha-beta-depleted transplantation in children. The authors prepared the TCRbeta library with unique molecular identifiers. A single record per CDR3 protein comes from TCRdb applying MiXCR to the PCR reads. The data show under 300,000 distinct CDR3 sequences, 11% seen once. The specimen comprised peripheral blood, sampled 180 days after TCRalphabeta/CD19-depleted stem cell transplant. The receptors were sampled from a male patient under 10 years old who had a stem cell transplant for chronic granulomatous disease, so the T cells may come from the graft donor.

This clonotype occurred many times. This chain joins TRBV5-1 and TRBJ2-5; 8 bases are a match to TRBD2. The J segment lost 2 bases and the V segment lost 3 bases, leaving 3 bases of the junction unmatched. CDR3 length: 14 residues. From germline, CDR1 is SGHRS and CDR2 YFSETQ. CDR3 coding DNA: TGCGCCAGCAGCTCCCCTAGCGGGCAAGAGACCCAGTACTTC. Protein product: CASSSPSGQETQYF.

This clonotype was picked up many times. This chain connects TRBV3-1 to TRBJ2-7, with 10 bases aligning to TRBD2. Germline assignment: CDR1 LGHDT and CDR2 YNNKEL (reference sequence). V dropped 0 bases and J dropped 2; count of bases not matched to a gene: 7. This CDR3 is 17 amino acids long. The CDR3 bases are TGTGCCAGCAGCCAAGACCGGACTAGCGGTTATCCCTACGAGCAGTACTTC. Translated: CASSQDRTSGYPYEQYF.

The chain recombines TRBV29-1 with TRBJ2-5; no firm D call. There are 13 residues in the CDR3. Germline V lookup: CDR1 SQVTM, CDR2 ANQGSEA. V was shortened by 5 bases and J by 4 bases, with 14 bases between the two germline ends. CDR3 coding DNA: TGCAGCGTTAGGAAGGCGACGGGAGAGACCCAGTACTTC. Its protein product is CSVRKATGETQYF.

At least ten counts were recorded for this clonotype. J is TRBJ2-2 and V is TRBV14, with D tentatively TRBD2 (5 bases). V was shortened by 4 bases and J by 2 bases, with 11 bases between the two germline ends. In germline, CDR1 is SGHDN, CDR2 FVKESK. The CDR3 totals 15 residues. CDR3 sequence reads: CASSPFSGNTGELFF. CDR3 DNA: TGTGCCAGCAGCCCCTTCAGCGGAAACACCGGGGAGCTGTTTTTT.

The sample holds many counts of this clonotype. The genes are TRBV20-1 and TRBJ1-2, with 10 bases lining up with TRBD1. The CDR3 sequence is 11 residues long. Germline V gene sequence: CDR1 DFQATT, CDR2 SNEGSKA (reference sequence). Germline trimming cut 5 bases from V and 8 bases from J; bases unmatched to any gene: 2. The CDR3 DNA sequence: TGCAGTGCTCGGGACAGGGGCGGCTACACCTTC. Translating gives CSARDRGGYTF.

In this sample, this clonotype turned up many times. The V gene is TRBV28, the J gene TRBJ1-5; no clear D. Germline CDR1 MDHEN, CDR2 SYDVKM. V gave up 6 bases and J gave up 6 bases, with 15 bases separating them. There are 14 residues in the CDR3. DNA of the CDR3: TGTGCCAGCAGCCTTAGCTCCCGGGGTCAGCCCCAGCATTTT. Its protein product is CASSLSSRGQPQHF. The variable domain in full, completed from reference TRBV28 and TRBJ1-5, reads DVKVTQSSRYLVKRTGEKVFLECVQDMDHENMFWYRQDPGLGLRLIYFSYDVKMKEKGDIPEGYSVSREKKERFSLILESASTNQTSMYLCASSLSSRGQPQHFGDGTRLSIL.

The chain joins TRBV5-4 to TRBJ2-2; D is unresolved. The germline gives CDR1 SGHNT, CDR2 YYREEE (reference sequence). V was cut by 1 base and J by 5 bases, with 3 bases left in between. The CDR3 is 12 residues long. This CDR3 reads CASSLMTGELFF. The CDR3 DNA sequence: TGTGCCAGCAGCTTGATGACCGGGGAGCTGTTTTTT.

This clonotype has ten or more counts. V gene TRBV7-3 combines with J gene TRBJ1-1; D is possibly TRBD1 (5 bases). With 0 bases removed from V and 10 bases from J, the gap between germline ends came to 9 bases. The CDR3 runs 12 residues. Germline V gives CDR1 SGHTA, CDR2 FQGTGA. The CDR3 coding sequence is TGTGCCAGCAGCTTAACGGGGGGTCTAGCTTTCTTT. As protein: CASSLTGGLAFF.

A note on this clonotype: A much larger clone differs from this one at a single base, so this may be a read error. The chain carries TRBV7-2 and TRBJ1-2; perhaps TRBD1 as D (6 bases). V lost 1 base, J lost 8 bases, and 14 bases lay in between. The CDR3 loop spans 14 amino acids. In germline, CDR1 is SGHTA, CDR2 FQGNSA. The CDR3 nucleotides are TGTGCCAGCAGCTTAGTTCACAGGGCGAAAGGCTACACCTTC. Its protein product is CASSLVHRAKGYTF.

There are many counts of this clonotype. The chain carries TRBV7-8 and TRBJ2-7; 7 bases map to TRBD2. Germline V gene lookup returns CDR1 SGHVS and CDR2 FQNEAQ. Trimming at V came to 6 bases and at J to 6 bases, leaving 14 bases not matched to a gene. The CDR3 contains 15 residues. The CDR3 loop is CASSRSGERGREQYF. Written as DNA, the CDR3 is TGTGCCAGCAGTCGAAGCGGGGAACGGGGTCGCGAGCAGTACTTC.

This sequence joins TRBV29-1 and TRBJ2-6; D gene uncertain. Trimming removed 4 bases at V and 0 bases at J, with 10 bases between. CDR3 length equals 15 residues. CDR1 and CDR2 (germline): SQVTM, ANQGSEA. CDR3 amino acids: CSVGQPHSGANVLTF. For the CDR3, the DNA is TGCAGCGTTGGGCAGCCCCACTCTGGGGCCAACGTCCTGACTTTC.

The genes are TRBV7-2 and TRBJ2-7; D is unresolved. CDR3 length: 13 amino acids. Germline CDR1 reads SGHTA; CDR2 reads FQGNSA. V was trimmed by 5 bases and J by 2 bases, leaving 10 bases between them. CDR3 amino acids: CASSRPPTYEQYF. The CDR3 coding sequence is TGTGCCAGCAGCCGCCCCCCAACCTACGAGCAGTACTTC.

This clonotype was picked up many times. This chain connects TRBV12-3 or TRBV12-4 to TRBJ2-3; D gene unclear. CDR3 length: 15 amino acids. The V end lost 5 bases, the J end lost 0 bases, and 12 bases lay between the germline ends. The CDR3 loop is CASSPLTPSTDTQYF. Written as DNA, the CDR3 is TGTGCCAGCAGTCCCCTCACCCCTAGCACAGATACGCAGTATTTT.

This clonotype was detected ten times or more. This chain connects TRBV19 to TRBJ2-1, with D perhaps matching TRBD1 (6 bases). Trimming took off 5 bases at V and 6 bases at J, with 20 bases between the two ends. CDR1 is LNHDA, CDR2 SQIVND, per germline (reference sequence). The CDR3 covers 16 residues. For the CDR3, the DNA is TGTGCCAGTAGTTTCATCGGGGTAGGACAGACCAATGAGCAGTTCTTC. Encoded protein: CASSFIGVGQTNEQFF.

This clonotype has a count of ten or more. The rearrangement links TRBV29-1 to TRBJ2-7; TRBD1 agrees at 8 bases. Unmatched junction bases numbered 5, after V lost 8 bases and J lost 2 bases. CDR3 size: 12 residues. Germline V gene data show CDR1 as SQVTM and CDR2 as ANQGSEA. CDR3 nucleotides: TGCAGCACGACAGGGGAAGCCTACGAGCAGTACTTC. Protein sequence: CSTTGEAYEQYF.

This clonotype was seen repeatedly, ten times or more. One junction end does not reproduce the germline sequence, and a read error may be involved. The CDR3 is CASSLDRGAKTGELFF. In DNA form, the CDR3 reads TGTGCCAGCAGCTTGGACAGGGGGGCGAAAACCGGGGAGCTGTTTTTT. This rearrangement joins TRBV5-6 to TRBJ2-2, with 8 bases matching TRBD1. In germline, CDR1 is SGHDT, CDR2 YYEEEE. The CDR3 contains 16 residues.

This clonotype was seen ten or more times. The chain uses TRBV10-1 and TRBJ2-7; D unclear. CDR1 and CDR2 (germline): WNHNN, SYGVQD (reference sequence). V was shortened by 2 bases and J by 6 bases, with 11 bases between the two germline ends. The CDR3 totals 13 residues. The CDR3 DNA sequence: TGCGCCAGCAGTGAGAATGGCGGAGCCGAGCAGTACTTC. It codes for CASSENGGAEQYF.

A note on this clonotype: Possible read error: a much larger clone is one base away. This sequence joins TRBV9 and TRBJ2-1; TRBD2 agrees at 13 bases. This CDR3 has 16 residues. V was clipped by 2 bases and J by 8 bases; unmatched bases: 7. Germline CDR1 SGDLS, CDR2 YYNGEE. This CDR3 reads CASSVIRGLAGYEQFF. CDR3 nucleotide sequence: TGTGCCAGCAGCGTGATTCGGGGACTAGCGGGATATGAGCAGTTCTTC.

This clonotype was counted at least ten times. Written as DNA, the CDR3 is TGCAGCGTTACTAGCGTCTCCTACGAGCAGTACTTC. Translating it yields CSVTSVSYEQYF. The chain joins TRBV29-1 to TRBJ2-7, with 7 bases that match TRBD2. The germline gives CDR1 SQVTM, CDR2 ANQGSEA. V lost 5 bases and J lost 0; bases outside the gene matches: 1. CDR3 length: 12 amino acids.